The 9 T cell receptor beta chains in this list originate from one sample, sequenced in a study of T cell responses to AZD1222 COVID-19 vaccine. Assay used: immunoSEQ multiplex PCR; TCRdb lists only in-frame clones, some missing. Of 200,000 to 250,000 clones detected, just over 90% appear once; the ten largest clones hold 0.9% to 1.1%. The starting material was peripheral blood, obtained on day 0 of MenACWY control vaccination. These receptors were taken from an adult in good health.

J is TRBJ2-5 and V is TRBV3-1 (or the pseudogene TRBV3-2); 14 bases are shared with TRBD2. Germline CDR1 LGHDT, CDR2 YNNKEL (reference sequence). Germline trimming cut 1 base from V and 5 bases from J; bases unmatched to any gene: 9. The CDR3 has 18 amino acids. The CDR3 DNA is TGTGCCAGCAGCCAAGGACTAGCGGGGGGGAGTTGGTTGGAGACCCAGTACTTC. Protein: CASSQGLAGGSWLETQYF.

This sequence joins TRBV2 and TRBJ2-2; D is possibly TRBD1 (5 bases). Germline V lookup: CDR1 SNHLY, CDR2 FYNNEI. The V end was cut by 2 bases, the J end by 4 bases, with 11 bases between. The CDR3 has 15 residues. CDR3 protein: CASSERGIPTGELFF. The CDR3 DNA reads TGTGCCAGCAGTGAAAGGGGCATCCCCACCGGGGAGCTGTTTTTT.

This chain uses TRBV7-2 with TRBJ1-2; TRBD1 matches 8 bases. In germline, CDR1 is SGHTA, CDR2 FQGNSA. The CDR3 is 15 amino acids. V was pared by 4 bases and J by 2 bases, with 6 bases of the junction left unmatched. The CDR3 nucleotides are TGTGCCAGCAGCTACGGACAGGGCTTAAACTATGGCTACACCTTC. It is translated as CASSYGQGLNYGYTF. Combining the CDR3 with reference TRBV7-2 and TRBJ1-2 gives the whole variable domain GAGVSQSPSNKVTEKGKDVELRCDPISGHTALYWYRQSLGQGLEFLIYFQGNSAPDKSGLPSDRFSAERTGGSVSTLTIQRTQQEDSAVYLCASSYGQGLNYGYTFGSGTRLTVV.

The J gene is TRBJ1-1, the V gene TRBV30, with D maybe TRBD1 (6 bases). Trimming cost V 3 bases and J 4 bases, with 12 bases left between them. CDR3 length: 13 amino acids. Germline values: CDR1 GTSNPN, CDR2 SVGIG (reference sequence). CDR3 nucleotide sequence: TGTGCCTGGAGCTCAGGGGTGGCCACTGAAGCTTTCTTT. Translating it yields CAWSSGVATEAFF.

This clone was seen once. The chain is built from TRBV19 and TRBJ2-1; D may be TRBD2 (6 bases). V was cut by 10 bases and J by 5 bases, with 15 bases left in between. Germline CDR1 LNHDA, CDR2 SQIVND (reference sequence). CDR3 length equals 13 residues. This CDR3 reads CATSGLEDNEQFF. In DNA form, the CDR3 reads TGTGCCACCTCGGGACTGGAGGACAATGAGCAGTTCTTC.

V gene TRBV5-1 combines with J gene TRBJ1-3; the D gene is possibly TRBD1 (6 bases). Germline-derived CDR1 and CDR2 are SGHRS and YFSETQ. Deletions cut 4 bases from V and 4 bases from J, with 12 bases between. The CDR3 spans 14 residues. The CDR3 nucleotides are TGCGCCAGCAGCCAACAGGGTGCCGGAAACACCATATATTTT. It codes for CASSQQGAGNTIYF.

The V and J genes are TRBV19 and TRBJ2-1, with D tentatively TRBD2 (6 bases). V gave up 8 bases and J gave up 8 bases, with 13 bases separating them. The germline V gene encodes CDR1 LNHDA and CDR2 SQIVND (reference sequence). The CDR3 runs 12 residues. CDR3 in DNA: TGTGCCAGTTCCTGGGGAGGCGATGAGCAGTTCTTC. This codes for CASSWGGDEQFF. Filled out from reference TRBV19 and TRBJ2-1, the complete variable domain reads DGGITQSPKYLFRKEGQNVTLSCEQNLNHDAMYWYRQDPGQGLRLIYYSQIVNDFQKGDIAEGYSVSREKKESFPLTVTSAQKNPTAFYLCASSWGGDEQFFGPGTRLTVL.

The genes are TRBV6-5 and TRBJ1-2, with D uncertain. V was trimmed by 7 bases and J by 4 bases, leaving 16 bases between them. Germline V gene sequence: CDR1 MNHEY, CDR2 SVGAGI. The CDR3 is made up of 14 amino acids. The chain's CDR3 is CASTRLDVGYGYTF. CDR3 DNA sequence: TGTGCCAGCACCCGCCTAGACGTCGGCTATGGCTACACCTTC.

The CDR3 region is CASSVGRPVDTQYF. The CDR3 bases are TGTGCCAGCAGCGTAGGACGCCCTGTAGATACGCAGTATTTT. The chain combines TRBV9 with TRBJ2-3, with unresolved D. The CDR3 spans 14 residues. Germline-derived CDR1 and CDR2 are SGDLS and YYNGEE. Trimming shortened V by 0 bases and J by 5 bases, and 10 bases separated the two germline ends.